The 32 T cell receptor beta chains listed next were all sequenced from one sample in a study of blood T cell repertoires in COVID-19. TCRdb's table, derived via immunoSEQ multiplex PCR, lists solely in-frame clones and lacks some. Found here are 65,000 to 90,000 clones, roughly 84% of them singletons; the top ten hold approximately 11%. Material: peripheral blood. The receptor set was obtained from a woman between 18 and 30 years old with acute or convalescent COVID-19.

The chain combines TRBV7-2 with TRBJ2-6; TRBD1 matches 9 bases. J lost 0 bases, V lost 6 bases, and 9 bases had no gene match. Germline values: CDR1 SGHTA, CDR2 FQGNSA. The CDR3 spans 18 residues. The CDR3 is CASSRQGGMTSGANVLTF. The CDR3 nucleotides read TGTGCCAGCAGTAGACAGGGGGGTATGACCTCTGGGGCCAACGTCCTGACTTTC.

This clone was detected a few times. The gene calls are TRBV18 and TRBJ2-7; 7 nucleotides agree with TRBD1. Germline loops: CDR1 KGHSH, CDR2 LQKENI. V lost 3 bases and J lost 6; bases outside the gene matches: 20. This CDR3 comprises 18 residues. The chain's CDR3 is CASSPGFPGQSPRLEQYF. The CDR3 DNA is TGTGCCAGCTCACCCGGTTTTCCGGGACAGTCGCCACGCCTCGAGCAGTACTTC.

V gene TRBV5-6 combines with J gene TRBJ1-2; D possibly corresponds to TRBD1 (5 bases). The CDR3 is 12 residues long. Germline-derived CDR1 and CDR2 are SGHDT and YYEEEE. The V end was cut by 4 bases, the J end by 2 bases, with 6 bases between. The CDR3 reads CASSQGNYGYTF. The DNA for the CDR3 is TGTGCCAGCAGCCAGGGAAACTATGGCTACACCTTC.

This chain connects TRBV6-1 to TRBJ1-1; D is perhaps TRBD1 (5 bases). Trimming removed 2 bases at V and 1 base at J, with 11 bases between. This CDR3 is built from 15 residues. Germline values: CDR1 MNHNS, CDR2 SASEGT. The CDR3 reads CASSESGLGNTEAFF. CDR3 sequence (DNA): TGTGCCAGCAGTGAATCAGGGTTGGGGAACACTGAAGCTTTCTTT.

This chain joins TRBV7-6 and TRBJ2-1, with TRBD2 identical over 8 bases. Trimming at V came to 5 bases and at J to 4 bases, leaving 13 bases not matched to a gene. The length of the CDR3 is 17 residues. Germline CDR1 is SGHVS and CDR2 is FNYEAQ. CDR3 protein: CASSRGGRDIAYNEQFF. The CDR3 coding sequence is TGTGCCAGCAGCCGGGGGGGTCGGGACATAGCATACAATGAGCAGTTCTTC.

The V gene is TRBV30, the J gene TRBJ2-7; TRBD1 is a possible D gene (6 bases). Germline V gene data show CDR1 as GTSNPN and CDR2 as SVGIG (reference sequence). The CDR3 consists of 13 residues. V was cut by 0 bases and J by 6 bases, with 12 bases left in between. The CDR3 sequence is CAWSVGQMGEQYF. CDR3 bases: TGTGCCTGGAGTGTCGGACAGATGGGCGAGCAGTACTTC. Looking up the rest from reference TRBV30 and TRBJ2-7 gives the full variable domain: SQTIHQWPATLVQPVGSPLSLECTVEGTSNPNLYWYRQAAGRGLQLLFYSVGIGQISSEVPQNLSASRPQDRQFILSSKKLLLSDSGFYLCAWSVGQMGEQYFGPGTRLTVT.

The rearrangement joins TRBV7-2 to TRBJ1-3; TRBD1 aligns across 10 bases. V dropped 4 bases and J dropped 4; count of bases not matched to a gene: 4. There are 15 residues in the CDR3. Germline CDR1 SGHTA, CDR2 FQGNSA. DNA of the CDR3: TGTGCCAGCAGCTCTGACAGGGGGCCAGGAAACACCATATATTTT. Protein sequence: CASSSDRGPGNTIYF.

The chain combines TRBV6-6 with TRBJ2-7; TRBD1 is a possible D gene (5 bases). From germline, CDR1 is MNHNY and CDR2 SVGAGI (reference sequence). V lost 6 bases, J lost 2 bases, and 5 bases lay in between. CDR3 length: 11 residues. The CDR3 loop is CASRQAYEQYF. The DNA of the CDR3 is TGTGCCAGCAGACAGGCCTACGAGCAGTACTTC.

V usage is TRBV3-1 (or the pseudogene TRBV3-2) and J usage is TRBJ2-7; 7 positions agree with TRBD1. V dropped 2 bases and J dropped 9; count of bases not matched to a gene: 10. Germline lookup yields CDR1 LGHDT and CDR2 YNNKEL (reference sequence). This CDR3 has 14 amino acids. For the CDR3, the DNA is TGTGCCAGCAGCCAAACCCCCCAGGGGGTTTTGCAGTACTTC. Its translation: CASSQTPQGVLQYF.

The sample holds one count of this clone. This chain links TRBV5-4 with TRBJ2-7; tentative D call: TRBD2 (6 bases). V dropped 4 bases and J dropped 10 bases, with 18 bases sitting between them. This CDR3 is 13 amino acids long. The V gene's germline CDR1 is SGHNT and CDR2 YYREEE (reference sequence). CDR3 sequence: CASSPEGNGIQYF. Here the CDR3 DNA reads TGTGCCAGCAGCCCGGAGGGGAATGGGATCCAGTACTTC.

This rearrangement joins TRBV2 to TRBJ1-3; 7 nucleotides line up with TRBD1. From germline, CDR1 is SNHLY and CDR2 FYNNEI. The length of the CDR3 is 15 residues. V shed 8 bases, J shed 0 bases, and the junction held 7 bases outside the gene matches. The CDR3 loop is CASGRQGISGNTIYF. CDR3 coding DNA: TGTGCCAGCGGTAGACAGGGAATCTCTGGAAACACCATATATTTT.

The V and J genes are TRBV19 and TRBJ2-2; D perhaps matches TRBD1 (6 bases). Germline assignment: CDR1 LNHDA and CDR2 SQIVND (reference sequence). Trimming left V 6 bases short and J 3 bases short, with 17 bases between. The CDR3 runs to 16 residues. The CDR3 DNA reads TGTGCCAGTAGCCGACAAATGGGACACCACACCGGGGAGCTGTTTTTT. As protein: CASSRQMGHHTGELFF.

The chain has TRBV2 and TRBJ2-7; TRBD2 matches 8 bases. The germline V gene encodes CDR1 SNHLY and CDR2 FYNNEI. The CDR3 totals 16 residues. Trimming cost V 5 bases and J 1 base; bases outside gene matches: 10. Here the CDR3 DNA reads TGTGCCAGCAGTCTAAAATCTAGCGGGCAGTCCTACGAGCAGTACTTC. Its protein product is CASSLKSSGQSYEQYF.

The V call is TRBV5-6, the J call TRBJ1-2; D may be TRBD1 (6 bases). CDR1 SGHDT and CDR2 YYEEEE come from the germline V gene. The CDR3 has 13 amino acids. V lost 1 base and J lost 8, with 12 bases in between. CDR3 loop: CASSLRPGEGYTF. The CDR3 region has the DNA TGTGCCAGCAGCTTGCGGCCAGGGGAAGGCTACACCTTC. Based on the CDR3 plus reference TRBV5-6 and TRBJ1-2, the full variable domain is DAGVTQSPTHLIKTRGQQVTLRCSPKSGHDTVSWYQQALGQGPQFIFQYYEEEERQRGNFPDRFSGHQFPNYSSELNVNALLLGDSALYLCASSLRPGEGYTFGSGTRLTVV.

The rearrangement uses TRBV4-1 and TRBJ1-6; D remains ambiguous. The CDR3 loop spans 14 amino acids. V lost 1 base and J 8 bases, leaving 9 bases between the germline ends. Germline V gene lookup returns CDR1 MGHRA and CDR2 YSYEKL. CDR3 residues: CASSQVIRDSPLHF. The CDR3 DNA is TGCGCCAGCAGCCAAGTCATTCGAGATTCACCCCTCCACTTT.

CDR3 residues: CSGRQGEGTEAFF. The DNA for the CDR3 is TGCAGCGGTCGACAGGGAGAGGGCACTGAAGCTTTCTTT. The rearrangement links TRBV29-1 to TRBJ1-1; 7 bases are a match to TRBD1. The germline V gene encodes CDR1 SQVTM and CDR2 ANQGSEA. The CDR3 contains 13 residues. V lost 7 bases and J lost 4; bases outside the gene matches: 9.

This clone was found once. This rearrangement joins TRBV12-3 or TRBV12-4 to TRBJ1-6; D is uncertain. This CDR3 has 13 amino acids. Trimming removed 3 bases at V and 9 bases at J, with 9 bases between. The CDR3 protein is CASSFISGSPLHF. The CDR3 nucleotides read TGTGCCAGCAGTTTCATCTCGGGTTCACCCCTCCACTTT.

This chain links TRBV18 with TRBJ1-1, with TRBD1 matching over 7 bases. This CDR3 comprises 14 residues. Germline V gene lookup returns CDR1 KGHSH and CDR2 LQKENI. V lost 3 bases, J lost 7 bases, and 8 bases stayed unmatched. The CDR3 sequence: CASSPAGGAGEAFF. The CDR3 bases are TGTGCCAGCTCACCGGCAGGGGGAGCAGGTGAAGCTTTCTTT.

The count of this clone is one. J is TRBJ1-6 and V is TRBV9; tentative D call: TRBD1 (5 bases). The V end was cut by 3 bases, the J end by 12 bases, with 16 bases between. Germline CDR1 reads SGDLS; CDR2 reads YYNGEE. The CDR3 covers 14 residues. The CDR3 spells CASSATDLGGPLHF. The DNA of the CDR3 is TGTGCCAGCAGCGCGACAGATCTGGGGGGACCCCTCCACTTT.

A single count supports this clone. The chain joins TRBV10-1 to TRBJ2-1; a weak D match, TRBD1 (5 bases). The V end was cut by 0 bases, the J end by 8 bases, with 11 bases between. CDR1 is WNHNN, CDR2 SYGVQD, per germline (reference sequence). This CDR3 comprises 14 residues. The DNA for the CDR3 is TGCGCCAGCAGTGAGTCTAGGGGCGGACATGAGCAGTTCTTC. It translates to CASSESRGGHEQFF.

This clone was recorded only once. The chain links TRBV7-2 to TRBJ2-7; 10 bases are a match to TRBD1. Unmatched junction bases numbered 17, after V lost 3 bases and J lost 12 bases. The V gene's germline CDR1 is SGHTA and CDR2 FQGNSA. The CDR3 is made up of 16 amino acids. Written as DNA, the CDR3 is TGTGCCAGCAGCTTGGGCCCAGCCGGGACAGGGGTGTCCTGGTACTTC. It encodes CASSLGPAGTGVSWYF. The full variable domain, completed using reference TRBV7-2 and TRBJ2-7, is GAGVSQSPSNKVTEKGKDVELRCDPISGHTALYWYRQSLGQGLEFLIYFQGNSAPDKSGLPSDRFSAERTGGSVSTLTIQRTQQEDSAVYLCASSLGPAGTGVSWYFGPGTRLTVT.

The chain combines TRBV11-2 with TRBJ2-5; a possible D gene is TRBD1 (5 bases). The germline V gene has CDR1 SGHAT and CDR2 FQNNGV. The CDR3 runs 15 residues. Between the trimmed V and J ends, which lost 0 bases and 5 bases, there was a span of 13 bases. CDR3 amino acids: CASSLERSGMETQYF. DNA of the CDR3: TGTGCCAGCAGCTTAGAACGGTCAGGGATGGAGACCCAGTACTTC.

The V call is TRBV6-2 or TRBV6-3, the J call TRBJ2-5, with 9 bases matching TRBD2. The length of the CDR3 is 15 residues. CDR1 is MNHEY and CDR2 is SVGEGT in the germline V gene. V gave up 4 bases and J gave up 1 base; unmatched junction bases: 4. CDR3 DNA sequence: TGTGCCAGCAGTTCCCTAGCGGGAATCCAAGAGACCCAGTACTTC. The encoded protein is CASSSLAGIQETQYF.

The V call is TRBV29-1, the J call TRBJ2-3; TRBD1 matches at 8 bases. CDR3 size: 12 residues. Germline CDR1 reads SQVTM; CDR2 reads ANQGSEA. V lost 5 bases, J lost 5 bases, and 3 bases stayed unmatched. The CDR3 sequence is CSVTQGVDTQYF. The CDR3 bases are TGCAGCGTTACACAGGGGGTAGATACGCAGTATTTT.

CDR3 bases: TGTGCCACCAGCAGAGATCACTACGAGCAGTACTTC. Translated: CATSRDHYEQYF. V usage is TRBV15 and J usage is TRBJ2-7, with D unclear. Germline CDR1 LNHNV, CDR2 YYDKDF (reference sequence). V was clipped by 0 bases and J by 3 bases, with 3 bases between them. The CDR3 covers 12 residues. The full variable domain, rest sourced from reference TRBV15 and TRBJ2-7, is DAMVIQNPRYQVTQFGKPVTLSCSQTLNHNVMYWYQQKSSQAPKLLFHYYDKDFNNEADTPDNFQSRRPNTSFCFLDIRSPGLGDTAMYLCATSRDHYEQYFGPGTRLTVT.

Only a few counts were recorded for this clone. The CDR3 is CASSFRNQGDSPLHF. CDR3 in DNA: TGTGCCAGCAGCTTTCGGAACCAGGGGGATTCACCCCTCCACTTT. This chain joins TRBV7-2 and TRBJ1-6; TRBD1 matches at 7 bases. The germline gives CDR1 SGHTA, CDR2 FQGNSA. Trimming removed 3 bases from V and 8 bases from J; junction bases left unmatched: 7. The CDR3 runs to 15 residues.

CDR3 loop: CASSDTGLAGRDEQFF. Here the CDR3 DNA reads TGCGCCAGCAGCGACACGGGACTAGCGGGCAGGGATGAGCAGTTCTTC. The chain employs TRBV4-1 and TRBJ2-1, with TRBD2 identical over 12 bases. Germline loops: CDR1 MGHRA, CDR2 YSYEKL. CDR3 length: 16 amino acids. The V and J ends lost 5 bases and 8 bases, in that order; junction bases with no gene match: 10.

This clone occurred once. The V gene is TRBV4-1, the J gene TRBJ2-5; tentative D call: TRBD2 (6 bases). This CDR3 spans 15 amino acids. Per germline, CDR1 MGHRA and CDR2 YSYEKL. V dropped 4 bases and J dropped 1 base, with 13 bases sitting between them. The CDR3 spells CASSPSVRGQETQYF. As DNA, the CDR3 is TGCGCCAGCAGCCCTAGCGTTAGAGGCCAAGAGACCCAGTACTTC.

This clone was counted a few times. This sequence joins TRBV4-1 and TRBJ1-4; D remains ambiguous. The CDR3 runs 14 residues. Germline assignment: CDR1 MGHRA and CDR2 YSYEKL. Deletions cut 4 bases from V and 0 bases from J, with 6 bases between. The CDR3 DNA follows: TGCGCCAGCAGCCCCGGGGCAACTAATGAAAAACTGTTTTTT. This gives the protein CASSPGATNEKLFF.

The rearrangement uses TRBV6-1 and TRBJ2-5; 10 bases are shared with TRBD1. CDR3 length: 13 amino acids. With V trimmed by 6 bases and J by 5 bases, 3 bases remained unmatched. The germline V gene has CDR1 MNHNS and CDR2 SASEGT. The CDR3 DNA reads TGTGCCAGCAGCGACAGGGGGCGGGAGACCCAGTACTTC. This codes for CASSDRGRETQYF.

The V call is TRBV3-1 (or the pseudogene TRBV3-2), the J call TRBJ2-5; possible D gene TRBD2, 5 bases. CDR1 is LGHDT, CDR2 YNNKEL, per germline (reference sequence). CDR3 size: 15 residues. V lost 3 bases to trimming and J lost 4 bases, with 15 bases between them. DNA of the CDR3: TGTGCCAGCAGCCAGGATTCGGACTGGGGAGAGACCCAGTACTTC. Translating it yields CASSQDSDWGETQYF.

The CDR3 protein is CASSAQGEAEAFF. CDR3 DNA: TGTGCCAGCAGCGCACAGGGGGAAGCTGAAGCTTTCTTT. The V call is TRBV9, the J call TRBJ1-1, with 8 bases aligning to TRBD1. Germline V gives CDR1 SGDLS, CDR2 YYNGEE. The CDR3 runs 13 residues. The trim removed 3 bases at V and 6 bases at J, leaving 4 bases unmatched.